Listed below are T cell receptor beta chains from one sample, sequenced in a study of blood T cell repertoires in COVID-19. Using immunoSEQ multiplex PCR, the repertoire was profiled, and TCRdb retains in-frame clones only, with some absent. The repertoire holds roughly 300,000 clones, 85% to 90% seen once, with 3.5% to 5% in the top ten. What was sequenced was PBMCs or T cells enriched from blood (not recorded which). These receptors came from a young man who had recovered from COVID-19. Both conserved end residues are part of each CDR3. D genes are given only for firm matches. Only some rows state a clone size, as once, few, many or a class for expanded clones.

V gene: TRBV5-1; J gene: TRBJ1-1; clone size: -; D gene: TRBD1; CDR3 DNA: TGCGCCAGCAGCAACCGGGACAGATCCGGGCAGGGTGAAGCTTTCTTT; CDR3 protein: CASSNRDRSGQGEAFF
V gene: TRBV6-1; J gene: TRBJ1-3; clone size: -; D gene: TRBD1; CDR3 DNA: TGTGCCAGCAGTGTTGACAGGGGGCATTCCCTCACATCCCGAAACACCATATATTTT; CDR3 protein: CASSVDRGHSLTSRNTIYF
V gene: TRBV6-5; J gene: TRBJ1-6; clone size: -; D gene: -; CDR3 DNA: TGTGCCAGCAGTTACTCGTTCAGAAAGAATTCACCCCTCCACTTT; CDR3 protein: CASSYSFRKNSPLHF
V gene: TRBV19; J gene: TRBJ2-1; clone size: -; D gene: TRBD2; CDR3 DNA: TGTGCCAGTAGTATAGAAAAGGGACTAGCCCAAGATGAGCAGTTCTTC; CDR3 protein: CASSIEKGLAQDEQFF
V gene: TRBV25-1; J gene: TRBJ1-5; clone size: few; D gene: -; CDR3 DNA: TGTGCCAGCAGTGGGGCAGGGTATCAGCCCCAGCATTTT; CDR3 protein: CASSGAGYQPQHF
V gene: TRBV5-1; J gene: TRBJ2-3; clone size: -; D gene: -; CDR3 DNA: TGCGCCAGCAGCGGCGAAGGGGATCGCACAGATACGCAGTATTTT; CDR3 protein: CASSGEGDRTDTQYF
V gene: TRBV6-2/TRBV6-3; J gene: TRBJ2-7; clone size: -; D gene: TRBD2; CDR3 DNA: TGTGCCAGCAGTTACTCTAGCGGGAGGCTAGACGAGCAGTACTTC; CDR3 protein: CASSYSSGRLDEQYF
V gene: TRBV29-1; J gene: TRBJ1-3; clone size: few; D gene: TRBD1; CDR3 DNA: TGCAGCGCCGGACAGGGCCTCCTCTCTGGAAACACCATATATTTT; CDR3 protein: CSAGQGLLSGNTIYF
V gene: TRBV5-1; J gene: TRBJ2-7; clone size: -; D gene: -; CDR3 DNA: TGCGCCAGCAGCCCATCTGGACAGATATACTACGAGCAGTACTTC; CDR3 protein: CASSPSGQIYYEQYF
V gene: TRBV5-4; J gene: TRBJ2-2; clone size: -; D gene: TRBD2; CDR3 DNA: TGTGCCAGCAGCTTGGTTGATAGCGGGATCACCGGGGAGCTGTTTTTT; CDR3 protein: CASSLVDSGITGELFF
V gene: TRBV3-1/TRBV3-2; J gene: TRBJ2-2; clone size: -; D gene: -; CDR3 DNA: TGTGCCAGCAGCCAAGCCTACCTCAGGTCGGCCGGGGAGCTGTTTTTT; CDR3 protein: CASSQAYLRSAGELFF
V gene: TRBV5-4; J gene: TRBJ1-5; clone size: -; D gene: -; CDR3 DNA: TGTGCCAGCAGCTTAACGGGATCCAATCAGCCCCAGCATTTT; CDR3 protein: CASSLTGSNQPQHF
V gene: TRBV28; J gene: TRBJ1-2; clone size: -; D gene: -; CDR3 DNA: TGTGCCAGCAGCTCCGGACAGCGCTACTATGGCTACACCTTC; CDR3 protein: CASSSGQRYYGYTF
V gene: TRBV30; J gene: TRBJ1-3; clone size: -; D gene: -; CDR3 DNA: TGTGCCTGGAGTACAGACGGTGGAAACACCATATATTTT; CDR3 protein: CAWSTDGGNTIYF
V gene: TRBV10-2; J gene: TRBJ1-2; clone size: -; D gene: TRBD1; CDR3 DNA: TGCGCCAGCAGTCGGGACAGGGGCGATGGCTACACCTTC; CDR3 protein: CASSRDRGDGYTF
V gene: TRBV5-1; J gene: TRBJ2-1; clone size: -; D gene: -; CDR3 DNA: TGCGCCAGCAGCTTGGCTGTCAGGGGAGATGAGCAGTTCTTC; CDR3 protein: CASSLAVRGDEQFF
V gene: TRBV6-4; J gene: TRBJ1-3; clone size: -; D gene: -; CDR3 DNA: TGTGCCAGCAGCGCGACGGGGGGGTTAACTGGAAACACCATATATTTT; CDR3 protein: CASSATGGLTGNTIYF
V gene: TRBV19; J gene: TRBJ2-6; clone size: -; D gene: TRBD2; CDR3 DNA: TGTGCCAGTAGCCTCGGGGGGGCTGGGGCCAACGTCCTGACTTTC; CDR3 protein: CASSLGGAGANVLTF
V gene: TRBV19; J gene: TRBJ1-2; clone size: few; D gene: -; CDR3 DNA: TGTGCCAGTGGGGAGAACTATGGCTACACCTTC; CDR3 protein: CASGENYGYTF
V gene: TRBV5-1; J gene: TRBJ2-7; clone size: once; D gene: -; CDR3 DNA: TGCGCCAGCAGCTTGGGATCGGGGCAGGGAGGTGACGAGCAGTACTTC; CDR3 protein: CASSLGSGQGGDEQYF
V gene: TRBV30; J gene: TRBJ1-1; clone size: -; D gene: TRBD1; CDR3 DNA: TGTGCCTGGAGTGTACTGCAGGGGGCTGGGGCTTTCTTT; CDR3 protein: CAWSVLQGAGAFF
V gene: TRBV30; J gene: TRBJ2-1; clone size: -; D gene: TRBD2; CDR3 DNA: TGTGCCTGGAGTAGCGGGACCATCTCCTACAATGAGCAGTTCTTC; CDR3 protein: CAWSSGTISYNEQFF
V gene: TRBV3-1/TRBV3-2; J gene: TRBJ1-1; clone size: -; D gene: TRBD1; CDR3 DNA: TGTGCCAGCAGCCAGGGACAGTCAACTGAAGCTTTCTTT; CDR3 protein: CASSQGQSTEAFF
V gene: TRBV9; J gene: TRBJ2-2; clone size: -; D gene: -; CDR3 DNA: TGTGCCAGCAGCGTAGGACTTAGGGGGATTAGGACCACCGGGGAGCTGTTTTTT; CDR3 protein: CASSVGLRGIRTTGELFF
V gene: TRBV2; J gene: TRBJ1-5; clone size: -; D gene: -; CDR3 DNA: TGTGCCAGCAGGTCTCGGGGGAGCCTAGACCAGCCCCAGCATTTT; CDR3 protein: CASRSRGSLDQPQHF
V gene: TRBV3-1/TRBV3-2; J gene: TRBJ2-3; clone size: -; D gene: TRBD1; CDR3 DNA: TGTGCCAGCAGCCAAGATTGGGGCAGGGGGGATACGCAGTATTTT; CDR3 protein: CASSQDWGRGDTQYF
V gene: TRBV4-1; J gene: TRBJ1-2; clone size: -; D gene: TRBD1; CDR3 DNA: TGCGCCAGCAGCCCACCATTGCCCAGGGGGAATGGCTACACCTTC; CDR3 protein: CASSPPLPRGNGYTF
V gene: TRBV24-1; J gene: TRBJ2-3; clone size: -; D gene: TRBD1; CDR3 DNA: TGTGCCACCAGCTCACCGGGACAGAAATTCACAGATACGCAGTATTTT; CDR3 protein: CATSSPGQKFTDTQYF
V gene: TRBV27; J gene: TRBJ2-1; clone size: -; D gene: -; CDR3 DNA: TGTGCCAGCACCCATCAGGGGTACAATGAGCAGTTCTTC; CDR3 protein: CASTHQGYNEQFF
V gene: TRBV7-8; J gene: TRBJ2-3; clone size: once; D gene: -; CDR3 DNA: TGTGCCAGCAGCTGGGGACTTGGACCTTACACAGATACGCAGTATTTT; CDR3 protein: CASSWGLGPYTDTQYF
V gene: TRBV19; J gene: TRBJ1-1; clone size: once; D gene: TRBD1; CDR3 DNA: TGTGCCAGTAGTCATTCCGACAGGGTGAACACTGAAGCTTTCTTT; CDR3 protein: CASSHSDRVNTEAFF
V gene: TRBV5-5; J gene: TRBJ1-2; clone size: -; D gene: TRBD1; CDR3 DNA: TGTGCCAGCAGCTCGCGACAGGGGGTTGCCTATGGCTACACCTTC; CDR3 protein: CASSSRQGVAYGYTF
V gene: TRBV5-1; J gene: TRBJ2-7; clone size: few; D gene: -; CDR3 DNA: TGCGCCAGCAGCCCCCCATCGGCAGGGATCTACGAGCAGTACTTC; CDR3 protein: CASSPPSAGIYEQYF
V gene: TRBV28; J gene: TRBJ1-6; clone size: -; D gene: -; CDR3 DNA: TGTGCCAGCAGGACTCGACAGGAGTATAATTCACCCCTCCACTTT; CDR3 protein: CASRTRQEYNSPLHF
V gene: TRBV30; J gene: TRBJ2-3; clone size: -; D gene: TRBD2; CDR3 DNA: TGTGCCTGGAGAGAATCACAACTAGCGCATACGCAGTATTTT; CDR3 protein: CAWRESQLAHTQYF
V gene: TRBV29-1; J gene: TRBJ2-7; clone size: -; D gene: TRBD2; CDR3 DNA: TGCAGCGCCGGGACTAGCGAGTTCAAGTACTTC; CDR3 protein: CSAGTSEFKYF
V gene: TRBV5-3; J gene: TRBJ2-7; clone size: -; D gene: -; CDR3 DNA: TGTGCCAGAAGCTTTTCCGGGAACGAGCAGTACTTC; CDR3 protein: CARSFSGNEQYF
V gene: TRBV25-1; J gene: TRBJ1-6; clone size: -; D gene: -; CDR3 DNA: TGTGCCAGCACTTTCAGGGATAATTCACCCCTCCACTTT; CDR3 protein: CASTFRDNSPLHF
V gene: TRBV30; J gene: TRBJ1-5; clone size: -; D gene: -; CDR3 DNA: TGTGCCTGGAGTGTCGGTAGCAATCAGCCCCAGCATTTT; CDR3 protein: CAWSVGSNQPQHF
V gene: TRBV29-1; J gene: TRBJ2-7; clone size: -; D gene: -; CDR3 DNA: TGCAGCGCCCTGAGCCACGAGCAGTACTTC; CDR3 protein: CSALSHEQYF
V gene: TRBV19; J gene: TRBJ2-5; clone size: -; D gene: -; CDR3 DNA: TGTGCCAGTACCTCCTTAACGGGAGAGGGCCAAGAGACCCAGTACTTC; CDR3 protein: CASTSLTGEGQETQYF
V gene: TRBV7-9; J gene: TRBJ1-1; clone size: -; D gene: -; CDR3 DNA: TGTGCCAGCAGACCGGGGGGCACGAACACTGAAGCTTTCTTT; CDR3 protein: CASRPGGTNTEAFF
V gene: TRBV24-1; J gene: TRBJ2-5; clone size: once; D gene: TRBD1; CDR3 DNA: TGTGCCACCAGTTGGACAGGGGGACAGGACCAAGAGACCCAGTACTTC; CDR3 protein: CATSWTGGQDQETQYF
V gene: TRBV6-5; J gene: TRBJ1-1; clone size: -; D gene: -; CDR3 DNA: TGTGCCAGCAGTTTCTCCAGGGCCAACGGTGAAGCTTTCTTT; CDR3 protein: CASSFSRANGEAFF
V gene: TRBV11-2; J gene: TRBJ1-2; clone size: once; D gene: TRBD1; CDR3 DNA: TGTGCCAGCACCCGAGGGGGACAGGGTAGTTATGGCTACACCTTC; CDR3 protein: CASTRGGQGSYGYTF
V gene: TRBV7-9; J gene: TRBJ2-7; clone size: -; D gene: TRBD1; CDR3 DNA: TGTGCCAGCAGCGCCGGACAGGGATGGGAGCAGTACTTC; CDR3 protein: CASSAGQGWEQYF